Below are 30 T cell receptor beta chains sequenced from a single sample in a study of cytomegalovirus exposure and HLA in healthy donors. The PCR contained 60 Vbeta and 13 Jbeta primers. Only in-frame clones appear in the TCRdb table, and some are missing; sequencing was by immunoSEQ multiplex PCR. The sample contains roughly 100,000 clones, 65% of which appear only once. Specimen: PBMCs. These receptors were obtained from a boy between 5 and 17 years old in good health and CMV-seropositive.

This clone was seen only a few times. The chain is built from TRBV5-1 and TRBJ2-1; tentatively, D is TRBD1 (6 bases). The V end lost 4 bases, the J end lost 7 bases, and 15 bases lay between the germline ends. Germline lookup yields CDR1 SGHRS and CDR2 YFSETQ. The CDR3 spans 14 residues. The CDR3 region is CASSKLTGSNEQFF. The CDR3 region has the DNA TGCGCCAGCAGCAAGCTCACAGGGTCGAATGAGCAGTTCTTC. Using reference TRBV5-1 and TRBJ2-1 for the parts outside the CDR3, the full variable domain is KAGVTQTPRYLIKTRGQQVTLSCSPISGHRSVSWYQQTPGQGLQFLFEYFSETQRNKGNFPGRFSGRQFSNSRSEMNVSTLELGDSALYLCASSKLTGSNEQFFGPGTRLTVL.

The chain has TRBV19 and TRBJ2-5; weak D call: TRBD2 (7 bases). The V end lost 2 bases, the J end lost 4 bases, and 17 bases lay between the germline ends. This CDR3 has 16 residues. Germline V gives CDR1 LNHDA, CDR2 SQIVND (reference sequence). CDR3 amino acids: CASSILPGAGAETQYF. In DNA form, the CDR3 reads TGTGCCAGTAGTATACTACCTGGCGCGGGGGCAGAGACCCAGTACTTC.

This clone has only a few counts. The chain combines TRBV19 with TRBJ1-2, with D possibly being TRBD1 (5 bases). V shed 10 bases and J shed 4 bases, with 16 bases lying between them. There are 13 residues in the CDR3. Germline loops: CDR1 LNHDA, CDR2 SQIVND (reference sequence). The CDR3 sequence is CATYGAGTYGYTF. In DNA, the CDR3 is TGTGCCACTTATGGGGCGGGGACCTATGGCTACACCTTC. The full variable domain, rest sourced from reference TRBV19 and TRBJ1-2, is DGGITQSPKYLFRKEGQNVTLSCEQNLNHDAMYWYRQDPGQGLRLIYYSQIVNDFQKGDIAEGYSVSREKKESFPLTVTSAQKNPTAFYLCATYGAGTYGYTFGSGTRLTVV.

The CDR3 nucleotides are TGTGCCTGGAGTGCACAGGGGATCGCCTACGAGCAGTACTTC. Amino acid sequence: CAWSAQGIAYEQYF. V and J are TRBV30 and TRBJ2-7, with 7 bases identical to TRBD1. Per the germline V gene, CDR1 is GTSNPN and CDR2 is SVGIG (reference sequence). CDR3 length equals 14 residues. V gave up 1 base and J gave up 2 bases; unmatched junction bases: 5. Using reference TRBV30 and TRBJ2-7 for the parts outside the CDR3, the full variable domain is SQTIHQWPATLVQPVGSPLSLECTVEGTSNPNLYWYRQAAGRGLQLLFYSVGIGQISSEVPQNLSASRPQDRQFILSSKKLLLSDSGFYLCAWSAQGIAYEQYFGPGTRLTVT.

The rearrangement links TRBV4-1 to TRBJ2-2; 10 nucleotides agree with TRBD1. The CDR3 consists of 17 residues. From germline, CDR1 is MGHRA and CDR2 YSYEKL. The J segment lost 0 bases and the V segment lost 4 bases, leaving 5 bases of the junction unmatched. CDR3 sequence: CASSPWTGGANTGELFF. CDR3 coding DNA: TGCGCCAGCAGCCCGTGGACAGGGGGTGCGAACACCGGGGAGCTGTTTTTT.

This clone was observed a few times. The genes are TRBV19 and TRBJ1-1; D is possibly TRBD1 (5 bases). V was shortened by 5 bases and J by 6 bases, with 13 bases between the two germline ends. The CDR3 sequence is 13 residues long. The germline CDR1 and CDR2 sequences are LNHDA and SQIVND (reference sequence). Here the CDR3 DNA reads TGTGCCAGTAGTCCCAGGGATGGACCTGAAGCTTTCTTT. Translated: CASSPRDGPEAFF.

The genes are TRBV11-2 and TRBJ2-2; weak D call: TRBD1 (5 bases). Germline CDR1 reads SGHAT; CDR2 reads FQNNGV. The length of the CDR3 is 16 residues. V lost 1 base, J lost 7 bases, and 16 bases lay in between. Written as DNA, the CDR3 is TGTGCCAGCAGCTTAGTGGCAGGGAAGTTTGACGGGGAGCTGTTTTTT. This sequence encodes CASSLVAGKFDGELFF.

This rearrangement joins TRBV11-1 to TRBJ1-6; possible D gene TRBD1, 6 bases. The CDR3 totals 14 residues. The V end lost 5 bases, the J end lost 10 bases, and 15 bases lay between the germline ends. CDR1 is SGHAT and CDR2 is FQDESV in the germline V gene (reference sequence). CDR3 in amino acids: CASSRQVRESPLHF. CDR3 DNA: TGTGCCAGCAGCCGACAGGTCCGGGAATCACCCCTCCACTTT.

This clone has a single count. V gene TRBV29-1 combines with J gene TRBJ2-1; 8 bases are shared with TRBD1. Germline V CDR1 and CDR2: SQVTM, ANQGSEA. CDR3 length: 14 amino acids. V lost 4 bases to trimming and J lost 1 base; unmatched junction nucleotides: 3. CDR3 region: CSVAGQGSYNEQFF. In DNA, the CDR3 is TGCAGCGTTGCTGGACAGGGATCCTACAATGAGCAGTTCTTC.

This chain uses TRBV29-1 with TRBJ1-5, with D hard to call. In germline, CDR1 is SQVTM, CDR2 ANQGSEA. The V gene lost 5 bases and the J gene lost 1 base, with 12 bases spanning the gap. The CDR3 loop spans 14 amino acids. CDR3 loop: CSVSLGGSNQPQHF. The CDR3 DNA reads TGCAGCGTTTCCCTAGGAGGGAGCAATCAGCCCCAGCATTTT.

V usage is TRBV6-1 and J usage is TRBJ1-5; 7 nucleotides agree with TRBD1. Trimming cost V 2 bases and J 4 bases; bases outside gene matches: 5. The CDR3 runs to 15 residues. Germline V gives CDR1 MNHNS, CDR2 SASEGT. CDR3 coding DNA: TGTGCCAGCAGTGAACGGGTCAGGGGGAATCAGCCCCAGCATTTT. This sequence encodes CASSERVRGNQPQHF.

This chain's CDR3 is CSVRLAGVRDEQFF. CDR3 bases: TGCAGCGTAAGACTAGCGGGAGTCAGAGATGAGCAGTTCTTC. The gene calls are TRBV29-1 and TRBJ2-1; 12 bases map to TRBD2. The V segment lost 6 bases and the J segment 8 bases; nucleotides outside the gene matches: 8. This CDR3 comprises 14 residues. CDR1 SQVTM and CDR2 ANQGSEA come from the germline V gene.

This clone is a singleton in its sample. The V call is TRBV7-8, the J call TRBJ1-1; D is possibly TRBD1 (5 bases). This CDR3 is built from 20 residues. V was trimmed by 5 bases and J by 1 base, leaving 29 bases between them. CDR1 and CDR2 (germline): SGHVS, FQNEAQ. CDR3 DNA sequence: TGTGCCAGCAGCCCCACGCACGGCCCTAGGCCCCTTGGGGCGAACACTGAAGCTTTCTTT. Translated, it gives CASSPTHGPRPLGANTEAFF.

This clone was detected only a few times. CDR3 loop: CASSPTSSRETQYF. In DNA, the CDR3 is TGTGCCAGCAGCCCGACTAGTTCCAGGGAGACCCAGTACTTC. The chain recombines TRBV2 with TRBJ2-5; D perhaps matches TRBD2 (6 bases). Trimming removed 6 bases at V and 5 bases at J, with 16 bases between. The V gene's germline CDR1 is SNHLY and CDR2 FYNNEI. The CDR3 is 14 residues long.

V is TRBV15 and J is TRBJ2-7, with D tentatively TRBD1 (5 bases). Trimming left V 0 bases short and J 12 bases short, with 18 bases between. The CDR3 contains 14 residues. The V gene's germline CDR1 is LNHNV and CDR2 YYDKDF (reference sequence). CDR3 region: CATSRDVQGEAWYF. The CDR3 DNA reads as TGTGCCACCAGCAGAGATGTTCAGGGCGAGGCTTGGTACTTC.

The CDR3 loop reads CASSLAQGGGYNEQFF. For the CDR3, the DNA is TGTGCCAGCAGCTTAGCTCAGGGCGGGGGGTACAATGAGCAGTTCTTC. The chain employs TRBV7-6 and TRBJ2-1; TRBD2 agrees at 8 bases. The V gene's germline CDR1 is SGHVS and CDR2 FNYEAQ. The ends lost 0 bases at V and 4 bases at J; junction bases unmatched: 5. This CDR3 is 16 amino acids long.

The chain is built from TRBV9 and TRBJ2-2; TRBD1 matches at 9 bases. The junction had 5 bases not matched to a gene; V was cut back by 4 bases and J by 4 bases. CDR3 length equals 15 residues. The germline V gene has CDR1 SGDLS and CDR2 YYNGEE. CDR3 protein: CASSPPGQGTGELFF. The CDR3 nucleotides read TGTGCCAGCAGCCCTCCGGGACAGGGCACCGGGGAGCTGTTTTTT. The full variable domain, rest sourced from reference TRBV9 and TRBJ2-2, is DSGVTQTPKHLITATGQRVTLRCSPRSGDLSVYWYQQSLDQGLQFLIQYYNGEERAKGNILERFSAQQFPDLHSELNLSSLELGDSALYFCASSPPGQGTGELFFGEGSRLTVL.

The CDR3: CASSLAPVGQGDGYTF. The DNA of the CDR3 is TGCGCCAGCAGCTTGGCCCCCGTAGGACAGGGGGATGGCTACACCTTC. The chain links TRBV5-1 to TRBJ1-2; 10 nucleotides align to TRBD1. Looked up from germline, CDR1 is SGHRS and CDR2 is YFSETQ. V was clipped by 0 bases and J by 6 bases; unmatched bases: 8. The CDR3 is made up of 16 amino acids.

V gene TRBV19 combines with J gene TRBJ2-1; 9 positions agree with TRBD2. Trimming removed 3 bases from V and 2 bases from J; junction bases left unmatched: 5. Germline assignment: CDR1 LNHDA and CDR2 SQIVND (reference sequence). The CDR3 is 16 residues long. CDR3 residues: CASSIRLAGTYNEQFF. CDR3 nucleotides: TGTGCCAGTAGTATTCGTCTAGCGGGAACCTACAATGAGCAGTTCTTC.

The chain employs TRBV5-8 and TRBJ2-7; 9 bases align to TRBD1. The CDR3 consists of 13 residues. Per germline, CDR1 SGHTS and CDR2 YDEGEE. Germline trimming cut 6 bases from V and 2 bases from J; bases unmatched to any gene: 3. CDR3 bases: TGTGCCAGCACGGGGACAGGGACCTACGAGCAGTACTTC. As protein: CASTGTGTYEQYF.

The chain has TRBV7-2 and TRBJ2-1, with 9 bases fitting TRBD2. The CDR3 loop spans 16 amino acids. Germline loops: CDR1 SGHTA, CDR2 FQGNSA. Trimming at V came to 2 bases and at J to 6 bases, leaving 8 bases not matched to a gene. As DNA, the CDR3 is TGTGCCAGCAGCTTATCTTGGGCGGGAGGGAGCAATGAGCAGTTCTTC. Translated: CASSLSWAGGSNEQFF.

This chain connects TRBV5-1 to TRBJ1-1, with unresolved D. Trimming left V 0 bases short and J 6 bases short, with 6 bases between. This CDR3 is 12 amino acids long. Germline CDR1 reads SGHRS; CDR2 reads YFSETQ. CDR3 DNA: TGCGCCAGCAGCTTGGCGGGTTCTGAAGCTTTCTTT. Its protein product is CASSLAGSEAFF.

The chain combines TRBV7-6 with TRBJ1-1, with D perhaps matching TRBD1 (5 bases). The ends were cut back, 1 base at V and 8 bases at J, with 11 bases in the middle. The CDR3 totals 13 residues. Germline V CDR1 and CDR2: SGHVS, FNYEAQ. In nucleotides, the CDR3 is TGTGCCAGCAGCTTAGGGGAGGGACGAGAAGCTTTCTTT. It specifies CASSLGEGREAFF.

The CDR3 bases are TGTGCCAGCAGTGATGGAGGGAGACTCTCCAATGAGCAGTTCTTC. Protein product: CASSDGGRLSNEQFF. This chain links TRBV25-1 with TRBJ2-1, with D perhaps matching TRBD2 (6 bases). This CDR3 contains 15 residues. The germline V and J ends were trimmed by 3 bases and 6 bases, with 15 bases remaining between them. The V gene's germline CDR1 is MGHDK and CDR2 SYGVNS.

The V gene is TRBV11-2, the J gene TRBJ2-5; no clear D gene. This CDR3 comprises 13 residues. The V gene's germline CDR1 is SGHAT and CDR2 FQNNGV. Trimming stripped 2 bases from V and 5 bases from J, with 9 bases between. CDR3 region: CASSLLSVETQYF. The CDR3 DNA is TGTGCCAGCAGCTTATTGTCTGTGGAGACCCAGTACTTC. Drawing the rest from reference TRBV11-2 and TRBJ2-5, the complete variable domain is EAGVAQSPRYKIIEKRQSVAFWCNPISGHATLYWYQQILGQGPKLLIQFQNNGVVDDSQLPKDRFSAERLKGVDSTLKIQPAKLEDSAVYLCASSLLSVETQYFGPGTRLLVL.

V and J are TRBV27 and TRBJ2-1; 10 bases line up with TRBD2. Germline-derived CDR1 and CDR2 are MNHEY and SMNVEV (reference sequence). The V gene end was trimmed by 10 bases and the J gene end by 5 bases; junction bases not matched to a gene: 5. The CDR3 extends over 13 amino acids. CDR3 sequence reads: CATGLAENNEQFF. The CDR3, as DNA: TGTGCCACAGGACTAGCGGAGAACAATGAGCAGTTCTTC.

CDR3 sequence: CASSPRPGTGGYGYTF. DNA for the CDR3: TGTGCCAGCAGCCCACGTCCCGGGACAGGGGGCTATGGCTACACCTTC. This chain connects TRBV5-4 to TRBJ1-2; TRBD1 matches at 11 bases. Per germline, CDR1 SGHNT and CDR2 YYREEE (reference sequence). Unmatched junction bases numbered 9, after V lost 4 bases and J lost 4 bases. This CDR3 region has 16 residues.

V usage is TRBV10-2 and J usage is TRBJ1-2; a weak D match, TRBD1 (6 bases). In germline, CDR1 is WSHSY, CDR2 SAAADI. V was pared by 6 bases and J by 4 bases, with 18 bases between. The CDR3 extends over 15 amino acids. This CDR3 reads CASSHPGGAGYGYTF. The DNA for the CDR3 is TGCGCCAGCAGCCATCCGGGGGGCGCGGGCTATGGCTACACCTTC.

The chain has TRBV30 and TRBJ2-3, with a weak D call TRBD1 (5 bases). Deletions cut 1 base from V and 10 bases from J, with 9 bases between. The CDR3 loop spans 11 amino acids. Germline CDR1 reads GTSNPN; CDR2 reads SVGIG (reference sequence). CDR3 sequence reads: CAWSGLGAQYF. The DNA for the CDR3 is TGTGCCTGGAGTGGCCTAGGGGCGCAGTATTTT.

On this clone itself: Other DNA sequences of this sample code for an identical CDR3. The chain employs TRBV9 and TRBJ2-7, with TRBD1 matching over 9 bases. V trimming: 2 bases; J trimming: 2 bases; junction bases outside the gene matches: 5. Per germline, CDR1 SGDLS and CDR2 YYNGEE. There are 15 residues in the CDR3. The CDR3 sequence is CASSVGQGGTYEQYF. The CDR3 nucleotides read TGTGCCAGCAGCGTGGGACAGGGCGGGACCTACGAGCAGTACTTC.